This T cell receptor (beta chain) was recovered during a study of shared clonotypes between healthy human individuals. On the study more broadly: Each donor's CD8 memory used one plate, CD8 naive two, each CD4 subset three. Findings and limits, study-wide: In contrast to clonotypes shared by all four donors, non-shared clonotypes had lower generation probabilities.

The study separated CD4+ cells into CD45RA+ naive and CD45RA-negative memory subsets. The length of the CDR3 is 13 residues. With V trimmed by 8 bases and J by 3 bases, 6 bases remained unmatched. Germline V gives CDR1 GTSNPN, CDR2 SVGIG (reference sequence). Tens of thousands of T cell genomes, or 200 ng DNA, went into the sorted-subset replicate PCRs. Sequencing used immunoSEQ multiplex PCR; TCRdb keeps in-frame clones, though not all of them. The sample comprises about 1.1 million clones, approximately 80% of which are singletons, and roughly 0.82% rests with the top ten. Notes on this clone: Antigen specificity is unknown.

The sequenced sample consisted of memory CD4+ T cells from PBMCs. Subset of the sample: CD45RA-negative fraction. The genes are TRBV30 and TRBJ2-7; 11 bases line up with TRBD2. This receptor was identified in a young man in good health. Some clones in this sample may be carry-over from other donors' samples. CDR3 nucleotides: TGTGCCGCCCCCGGGACTAGCGGCTACGAGCAGTACTTC. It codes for CAAPGTSGYEQYF.